This T cell receptor (beta chain) appears in the sequencing data of a study of blood T cell repertoires in COVID-19. On the study more broadly: The samples span acute and convalescent COVID-19 from the United States, Italy and Spain. From T cells, B-cell-depleted T cells, or PBMCs came the material, which was cDNA or gDNA.

Study processing details: Cell counts per sample came from amplifying reference gene primers. This table comes from immunoSEQ multiplex PCR, and its TCRdb copy is limited to in-frame clones, with some not included. V and J calls and clone size are those listed in that table; D and trimming were worked out from the DNA. The data hold about 200,000 clones, with just under 90% observed a single time. CDR3 size: 15 residues. The germline V gene has CDR1 SGHNT and CDR2 YYREEE (reference sequence). Trimming stripped 3 bases from V and 2 bases from J, with 15 bases between. This receptor was obtained from a man aged 55 to 70 who had recovered from COVID-19. The rearrangement joins TRBV5-4 to TRBJ2-7; D perhaps matches TRBD1 (5 bases). The sequencing input was peripheral blood. The CDR3 sequence is CASSSRGEGAYEQYF. CDR3 nucleotides: TGTGCCAGCAGCTCTAGGGGTGAAGGGGCCTACGAGCAGTACTTC.